This is a list of T cell receptor beta chains from one sample in a study of shared clonotypes between healthy human individuals. Some clones are missing from TCRdb's copy, which holds only in-frame ones; the method was immunoSEQ multiplex PCR. The table lists about 2.4 million clones, approximately 93% of them singletons, with approximately 0.35% in the top ten. The sequenced sample was naive CD4+ T cells from PBMCs. Receptors were obtained from a man between 18 and 29 years old in good health. Some clones in this sample may be carry-over from other donors' samples. Each CDR3 is given with its conserved first and last residue. D genes are given only for firm matches. The listing skips clone size in some rows; elsewhere it reads once, few, many or a size class.

TRBV2	once	TRBD2	TRBJ2-3	TGTGCCAGCAGTCTAATGGGACTAGCGGGACCAACAGATACGCAGTATTTT	CASSLMGLAGPTDTQYF
TRBV2	few	-	TRBJ1-1	TGTGCAGGGGCGCGGCTTGAAGCTTTCTTT	CAGARLEAFF
TRBV5-4	-	TRBD2	TRBJ2-1	TGTGCCAGCAGCCCCACTAGCGGGTCCTACAATGAGCAGTTCTTC	CASSPTSGSYNEQFF
TRBV4-1	-	-	TRBJ2-3	TGCGCCAGCAGCCAAGATGTCCAGGATACGCAGTATTTT	CASSQDVQDTQYF
TRBV2	-	-	TRBJ2-1	TGTGCCAGCAGCAAGGACAGCTCCTACAATGAGCAGTTCTTC	CASSKDSSYNEQFF
TRBV27	-	-	TRBJ2-2	TGTGCCAGCAGTTCCCGGACTAGGGGCCTCAAAGGGGGAACCGGGGAGCTGTTTTTT	CASSSRTRGLKGGTGELFF
TRBV19	-	-	TRBJ1-4	TGTGCCAGTAGTATTCACATAGTCGGGGAAAAACTGTTTTTT	CASSIHIVGEKLFF
TRBV19	-	TRBD1	TRBJ2-7	TGTGCCAGTAGTATTAACGCGGGACAGGATATCGAGCAGTACTTC	CASSINAGQDIEQYF
TRBV15	-	-	TRBJ1-1	TGTGCCACCAGCACTTATACTGAAGCTTTCTTT	CATSTYTEAFF
TRBV18	-	-	TRBJ2-1	TGTGCCAGCTCACCCCAAACCGTGCTTTACGAAAACAATGAGCAGTTCTTC	CASSPQTVLYENNEQFF
TRBV19	-	-	TRBJ2-1	TGTGCCAGTAGCCCAAACGTAGTCGAGCGGAACTCCTACAATGAGCAGTTCTTC	CASSPNVVERNSYNEQFF
TRBV5-1	-	-	TRBJ1-2	TGCGCCAGCAGCTCCGGGACTCTGGTTTCGGATGGCTACACCTTC	CASSSGTLVSDGYTF
TRBV21-1	-	-	TRBJ1-1	TGTGCCAGCAGCAAAGCATCCCCGGGACACAAGAACACTGAAGCTTTCTTT	CASSKASPGHKNTEAFF
TRBV29-1	-	-	TRBJ2-5	TGCAGCGTTGACGTCGTCCCCGGAGAGACCCAGTACTTC	CSVDVVPGETQYF
TRBV19	once	-	TRBJ2-3	TGTGCCAGTAGTTTACTGGGGGATACGCAGTATTTT	CASSLLGDTQYF
TRBV5-1	-	TRBD1	TRBJ1-2	TGCGCCAGCAGCTTGGGACAGGGGAATTTCGGTGGCTACACCTTC	CASSLGQGNFGGYTF
TRBV19	-	-	TRBJ1-2	TGTGCCAGTAGTATTTGGGGAACCCCCCCTGGCTACACCTTC	CASSIWGTPPGYTF
TRBV18	-	TRBD2	TRBJ2-7	TGTGCCAGCTCGGGGACTAGCGGGGTCTCCTACGAGCAGTACTTC	CASSGTSGVSYEQYF
TRBV5-6	once	-	TRBJ2-7	TGTGCCAGCAGCAATAAGGACTACGAGCAGTACTTC	CASSNKDYEQYF
TRBV7-8	-	TRBD2	TRBJ2-7	TGTGCCAGCAGCTTAAGGGCCATGGGAGGGGCCGACGAGCAGTACTTC	CASSLRAMGGADEQYF
TRBV7-9	-	TRBD2	TRBJ2-3	TGTGCCAGCAGCACTAGCGGGAGCGGGGATACGCAGTATTTT	CASSTSGSGDTQYF
TRBV29-1	-	-	TRBJ2-1	TGCAGCGTTGTGATTCTCGGTGATTACAATGAGCAGTTCTTC	CSVVILGDYNEQFF
TRBV29-1	-	-	TRBJ1-2	TGCAGCGTTGGTGTACTATATGGCTACACCTTC	CSVGVLYGYTF
TRBV2	-	-	TRBJ1-4	TGTGCCAGCACCTTCGAAGGGTTTGCAACTAATGAAAAACTGTTTTTT	CASTFEGFATNEKLFF
TRBV11-2	-	-	TRBJ2-1	TGTGCCAGCAGCCCCCGGGGGCCCAACTCCAATGAGCAGTTCTTC	CASSPRGPNSNEQFF
TRBV7-2	-	-	TRBJ2-3	TGTGCCAGCAGGTCGGGACTAGATACGCAGTATTTT	CASRSGLDTQYF
TRBV29-1	-	TRBD2	TRBJ2-7	TGCAGCGCTACCACTAGCGGGAGTACCTACGAGCAGTACTTC	CSATTSGSTYEQYF
TRBV2	-	-	TRBJ1-2	TGTGCCAGCAGTGACAACCGGGGCAAGGGCTACACCTTC	CASSDNRGKGYTF
TRBV25-1	-	TRBD1	TRBJ1-2	TGTGCCAGCAGTGCAACCCCGACAGGGGGGAAGGACTACACCTTC	CASSATPTGGKDYTF
TRBV4-3	-	-	TRBJ1-2	TGCGCCAGCAGCCAAAGTGAGACCTTCGAGGGCTACACCTTC	CASSQSETFEGYTF
TRBV7-2	-	TRBD2	TRBJ2-1	TGTGCCAGCAGCATGCGAGGGACTACCGCCCACAATGAGCAGTTCTTC	CASSMRGTTAHNEQFF
TRBV10-1	-	TRBD1	TRBJ2-7	TGCGCCAGCAGGGCATCGGGACAGGGGAGCGAGCAGTACTTC	CASRASGQGSEQYF
TRBV7-2	once	-	TRBJ1-3	TGTGCCAGCAGCCAAAGCGACAATGCTGGAAACACCATATATTTT	CASSQSDNAGNTIYF
TRBV27	-	-	TRBJ2-1	TGTGCCAGCAGTTGGGTTTCGGGGGTCGCTGAGCAGTTCTTC	CASSWVSGVAEQFF
TRBV6-5	-	-	TRBJ1-5	TGTGCCAGCAGCCGAAACCGGGACATCAATCAGCCCCAGCATTTT	CASSRNRDINQPQHF
TRBV5-4	-	-	TRBJ2-5	TGTGCCAGCAGCGCGCCCTCGCCGGAAGAGACCCAGTACTTC	CASSAPSPEETQYF
TRBV7-2	-	-	TRBJ2-1	TGTGCCAGCAGCCCGACAAGACTAGGTGGCAATGAGCAGTTCTTC	CASSPTRLGGNEQFF
TRBV13	once	-	TRBJ2-7	TGTGCCAGCAGCTTAGGCCCCCTTCTCCGGGACCCCTCCTACGAGCAGTACTTC	CASSLGPLLRDPSYEQYF
TRBV4-2	-	-	TRBJ2-3	TGTGCCAGCAGCCAAGGTGATCCCCCTACGCAGTATTTT	CASSQGDPPTQYF
TRBV27	-	TRBD2	TRBJ2-1	TGTGCCAGCAGTTTTACGTTTAGCGGGATGGGGTTTGATCATGAGCAGTTCTTC	CASSFTFSGMGFDHEQFF
TRBV7-2	-	-	TRBJ1-4	TGTGCCAGCAGCCCGTCACCGGGGGGCTCGGGGGAAAAACTGTTTTTT	CASSPSPGGSGEKLFF
TRBV7-2	-	-	TRBJ1-4	TGTGCCAGCAGCCCAGGGAGGGTGGTAACTAATGAAAAACTGTTTTTT	CASSPGRVVTNEKLFF
TRBV7-2	few	TRBD1	TRBJ1-5	TGTGCCAGCAGCTTTACAGGGACAGCGGATCAGCCCCAGCATTTT	CASSFTGTADQPQHF
TRBV4-1	-	-	TRBJ1-5	TGCGCCAGCAGCCAAGATGACGCAGGTGGCAATCAGCCCCAGCATTTT	CASSQDDAGGNQPQHF
TRBV11-2	-	-	TRBJ2-5	TGTGCCAGCAGCCCCGTGCGGACCGGAGCAACTCAGTACTTC	CASSPVRTGATQYF
TRBV18	-	TRBD2	TRBJ2-5	TGTGCCAGCTCCCCGGGACTAGCGGGAGAGACCCAGTACTTC	CASSPGLAGETQYF
TRBV10-3	-	-	TRBJ2-7	TGTGCCATCAGTGAGAGGGAGCGGGCTTCTTACGAGCAGTACTTC	CAISERERASYEQYF
TRBV5-4	-	TRBD2	TRBJ2-2	TGTGCCAGCAGCCGGACTAGCGGAGACACCGGGGAGCTGTTTTTT	CASSRTSGDTGELFF